A selection of T cell receptor beta chains follows, all from one sample in a study of blood T cell repertoires in COVID-19. Using immunoSEQ multiplex PCR, the repertoire was profiled, and TCRdb retains in-frame clones only, with some absent. Of about 69,000 clones in the sample, 79% were seen once. The sample taken for sequencing was peripheral blood. Every receptor here comes from a man aged 60-69 years with acute or convalescent COVID-19. CDR3s include the opening cysteine and the closing phenylalanine or tryptophan. A D gene is named only where the DNA matches it firmly. Clone size is given for some rows only: seen once, a few or many times, or a class if the clone is expanded.

>TRBV7-2|.|TRBJ1-2|.
CASSLGTANYGYTF
TGTGCCAGCAGCTTAGGGACAGCTAACTATGGCTACACCTTC
>TRBV29-1|TRBD1|TRBJ2-5|.
CSERTGKETQYF
TGCAGCGAAAGGACAGGGAAAGAGACCCAGTACTTC
>TRBV5-1|.|TRBJ2-5|.
CASSLVRRREETQYF
TGCGCCAGCAGCTTGGTGCGACGGAGAGAAGAGACCCAGTACTTC
>TRBV10-3|.|TRBJ1-2|few
CAIEQNLNYGYTF
TGTGCCATCGAACAAAACCTTAACTATGGCTACACCTTC
>TRBV27|.|TRBJ2-6|.
CASSLTGSSGANVLTF
TGTGCCAGCAGTTTAACAGGGTCCTCTGGGGCCAACGTCCTGACTTTC
>TRBV7-2|.|TRBJ1-5|.
CASSFSNQPQHF
TGTGCCAGCAGTTTCTCCAATCAGCCCCAGCATTTT
>TRBV6-6|.|TRBJ1-4|.
CASSPGEKLFF
TGTGCCAGCAGTCCAGGTGAAAAACTGTTTTTT
>TRBV14|TRBD2|TRBJ2-1|.
CASSQPLGRGAGGKYNEQFF
TGTGCCAGCAGCCAACCCCTTGGACGTGGAGCGGGGGGCAAGTACAATGAGCAGTTCTTC
>TRBV28|.|TRBJ1-5|.
CASSSYRKSNQPQHF
TGTGCCAGCAGTTCTTACAGGAAAAGCAATCAGCCCCAGCATTTT
>TRBV6-2/TRBV6-3|.|TRBJ1-2|.
CASSYALTGSYGYTF
TGTGCCAGCAGCTATGCCCTTACGGGTAGCTATGGCTACACCTTC
>TRBV4-2|.|TRBJ1-5|.
CASSQGAGFSNQPQHF
TGTGCCAGCAGCCAAGGAGCAGGGTTTAGCAATCAGCCCCAGCATTTT
>TRBV7-7|TRBD2|TRBJ2-1|.
CASSLAGGNEQFF
TGTGCTAGCAGCTTAGCGGGAGGAAATGAGCAGTTCTTC
>TRBV6-1|TRBD1|TRBJ1-2|.
CASSEGQGNRYGYTF
TGTGCCAGCAGTGAGGGACAGGGGAACCGCTATGGCTACACCTTC
>TRBV25-1|.|TRBJ1-1|.
CASSEWGAINEAFF
TGTGCCAGCAGTGAATGGGGCGCAATTAATGAAGCTTTCTTT
>TRBV19|.|TRBJ2-2|few
CASSPLYTGELFF
TGTGCCAGTAGCCCCCTATACACCGGGGAGCTGTTTTTT
>TRBV6-5|.|TRBJ2-5|many
CASSYGPGSKTQYF
TGTGCCAGCAGTTACGGACCGGGATCAAAGACCCAGTACTTC
>TRBV27|.|TRBJ2-1|.
CASSERGVGSYNEQFF
TGTGCCAGCAGTGAACGCGGGGTAGGCTCCTACAATGAGCAGTTCTTC
>TRBV5-6|TRBD2|TRBJ2-7|.
CASSFGSTSGGTYEQYF
TGTGCCAGCAGCTTCGGCTCTACTAGCGGGGGAACCTACGAGCAGTACTTC
>TRBV2|.|TRBJ1-3|.
CASTEQGPNSGNTIYF
TGTGCCAGCACCGAGCAGGGCCCAAATTCTGGAAACACCATATATTTT
>TRBV13|.|TRBJ2-1|medium-sized
CASSLTTGYSSYNEQFF
TGTGCCAGCAGCCTCACCACGGGGTACAGCTCCTACAATGAGCAGTTCTTC
>TRBV27|.|TRBJ1-1|few
CASSLTGTEAFF
TGTGCCAGCAGCCTAACGGGGACTGAAGCTTTCTTT
>TRBV7-2|.|TRBJ1-6|.
CASSPSQANSPLHF
TGTGCCAGCAGCCCCTCCCAAGCTAATTCACCCCTCCACTTT
>TRBV14|.|TRBJ1-1|.
CASSPLGALEDTEAFF
TGTGCCAGCAGCCCTCTGGGGGCCCTCGAGGACACTGAAGCTTTCTTT
>TRBV4-1|.|TRBJ2-5|.
CASSQQTWTALATQYF
TGCGCCAGCAGCCAACAAACGTGGACAGCACTCGCGACCCAGTACTTC
>TRBV7-2|.|TRBJ2-5|.
CASSLYYPGVQETQYF
TGTGCCAGCAGCTTATATTACCCCGGGGTGCAAGAGACCCAGTACTTC
>TRBV5-5|TRBD2|TRBJ2-1|.
CASSVAGTIGNEQFF
TGTGCCAGCAGCGTGGCCGGGACTATAGGCAATGAGCAGTTCTTC